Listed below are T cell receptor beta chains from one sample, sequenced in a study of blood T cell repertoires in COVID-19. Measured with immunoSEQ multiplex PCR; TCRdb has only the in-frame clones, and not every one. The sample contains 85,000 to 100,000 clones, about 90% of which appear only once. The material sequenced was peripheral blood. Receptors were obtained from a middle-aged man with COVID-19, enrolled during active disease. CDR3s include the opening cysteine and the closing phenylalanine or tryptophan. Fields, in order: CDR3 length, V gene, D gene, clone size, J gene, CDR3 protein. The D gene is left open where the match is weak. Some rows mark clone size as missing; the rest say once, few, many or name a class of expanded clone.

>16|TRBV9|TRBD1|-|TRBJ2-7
CASSVSRDSVAYEQYF
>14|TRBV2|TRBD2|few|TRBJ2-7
CASSVTRGGYEQYF
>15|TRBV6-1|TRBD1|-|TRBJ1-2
CASSDLFTGGYGYTF
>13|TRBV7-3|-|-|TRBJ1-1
CASSLEVNTEAFF
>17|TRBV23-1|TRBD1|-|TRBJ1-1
CASSQQETGGLNTEAFF
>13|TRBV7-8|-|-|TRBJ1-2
CASSLAASEGYTF
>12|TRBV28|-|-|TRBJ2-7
CASSFSSYEQYF
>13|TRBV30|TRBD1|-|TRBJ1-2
CVWSRDRPRGYTF
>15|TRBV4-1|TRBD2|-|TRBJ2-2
CASSQATSDAGELFF
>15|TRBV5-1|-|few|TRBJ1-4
CASSSGPGEGEKLFF
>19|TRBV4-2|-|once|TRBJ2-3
CASSQVVGGEDYATDTQYF
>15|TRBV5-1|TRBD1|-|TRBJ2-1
CASSPGQGGHNEQFF
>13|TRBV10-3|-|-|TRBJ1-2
CAISGLSLYGYTF
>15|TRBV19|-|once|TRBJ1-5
CASSIVTGNYQPQHF
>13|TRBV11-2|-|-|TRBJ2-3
CASSLGGVDTQYF
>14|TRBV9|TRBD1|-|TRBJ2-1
CASSAIDRDNEQFF
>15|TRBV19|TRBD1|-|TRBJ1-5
CASNLDRVAGQPQHF
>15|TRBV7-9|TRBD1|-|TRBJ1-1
CASSWTGGENTEAFF
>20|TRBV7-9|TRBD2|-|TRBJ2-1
CASSTLAGEGPSMYGDEQFF
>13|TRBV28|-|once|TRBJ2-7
CASSDQGSHEQYF
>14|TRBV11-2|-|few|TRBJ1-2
CASSLERGLDGYTF
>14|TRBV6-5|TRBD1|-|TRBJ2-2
CASKWGQEDGELFF
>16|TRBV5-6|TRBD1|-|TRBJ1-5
CASSLMGDRGDQPQHF
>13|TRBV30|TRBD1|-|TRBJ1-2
CAWRGTGENGYTF
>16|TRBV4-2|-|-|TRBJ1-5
CASSQDPSHHYQPQHF
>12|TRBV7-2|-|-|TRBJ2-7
CASSSQRGEQYF
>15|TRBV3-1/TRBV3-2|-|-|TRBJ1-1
CASSPRGPLGSEAFF
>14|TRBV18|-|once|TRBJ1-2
CASSRLEGGQVYTF
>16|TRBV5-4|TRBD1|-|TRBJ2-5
CASSQGTGLGQETQYF